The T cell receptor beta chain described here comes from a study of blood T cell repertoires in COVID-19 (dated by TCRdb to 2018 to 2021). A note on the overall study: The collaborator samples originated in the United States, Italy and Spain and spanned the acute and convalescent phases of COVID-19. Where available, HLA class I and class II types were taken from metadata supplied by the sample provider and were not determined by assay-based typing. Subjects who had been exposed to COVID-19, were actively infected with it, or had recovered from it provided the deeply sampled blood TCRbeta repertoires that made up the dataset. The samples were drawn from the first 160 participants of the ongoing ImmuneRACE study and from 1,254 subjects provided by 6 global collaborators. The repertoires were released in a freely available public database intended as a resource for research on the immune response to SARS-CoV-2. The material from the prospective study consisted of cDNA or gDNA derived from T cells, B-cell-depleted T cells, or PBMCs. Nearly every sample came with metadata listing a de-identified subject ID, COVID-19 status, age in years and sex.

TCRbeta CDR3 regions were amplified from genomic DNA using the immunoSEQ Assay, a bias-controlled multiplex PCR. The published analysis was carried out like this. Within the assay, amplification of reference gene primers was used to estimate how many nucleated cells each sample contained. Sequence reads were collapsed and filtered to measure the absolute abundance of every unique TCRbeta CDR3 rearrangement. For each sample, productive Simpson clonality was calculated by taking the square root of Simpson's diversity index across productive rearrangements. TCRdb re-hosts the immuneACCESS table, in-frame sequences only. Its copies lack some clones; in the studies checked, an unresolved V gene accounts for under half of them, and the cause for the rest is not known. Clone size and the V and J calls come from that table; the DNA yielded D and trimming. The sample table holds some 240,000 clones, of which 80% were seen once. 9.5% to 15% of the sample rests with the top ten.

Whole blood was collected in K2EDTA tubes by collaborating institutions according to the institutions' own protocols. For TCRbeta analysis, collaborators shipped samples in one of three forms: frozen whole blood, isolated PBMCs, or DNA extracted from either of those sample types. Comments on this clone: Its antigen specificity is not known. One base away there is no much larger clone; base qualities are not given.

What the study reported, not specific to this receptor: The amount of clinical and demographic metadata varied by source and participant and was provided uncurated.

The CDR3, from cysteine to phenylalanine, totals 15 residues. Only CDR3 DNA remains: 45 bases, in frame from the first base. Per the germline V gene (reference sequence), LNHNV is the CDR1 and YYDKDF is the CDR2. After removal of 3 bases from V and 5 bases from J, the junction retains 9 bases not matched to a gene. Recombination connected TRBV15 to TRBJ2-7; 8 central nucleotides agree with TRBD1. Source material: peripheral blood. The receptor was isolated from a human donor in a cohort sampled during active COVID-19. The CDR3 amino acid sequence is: CATSSRDRWSNEQYF. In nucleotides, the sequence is TGTGCCACCAGCAGCAGGGACAGGTGGTCCAACGAGCAGTACTTC.